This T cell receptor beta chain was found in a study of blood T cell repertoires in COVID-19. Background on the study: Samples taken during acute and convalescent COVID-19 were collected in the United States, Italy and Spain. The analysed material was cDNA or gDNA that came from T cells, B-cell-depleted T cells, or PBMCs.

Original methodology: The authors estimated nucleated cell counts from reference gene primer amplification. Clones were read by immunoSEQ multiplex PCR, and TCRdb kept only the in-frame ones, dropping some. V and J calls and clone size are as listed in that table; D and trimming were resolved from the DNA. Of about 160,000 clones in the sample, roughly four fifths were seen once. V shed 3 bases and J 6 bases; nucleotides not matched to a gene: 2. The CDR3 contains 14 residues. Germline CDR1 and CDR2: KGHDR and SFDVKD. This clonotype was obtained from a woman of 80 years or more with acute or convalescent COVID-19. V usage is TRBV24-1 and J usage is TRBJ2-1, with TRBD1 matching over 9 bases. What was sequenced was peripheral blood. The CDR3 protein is CATSDGTGRNEQFF. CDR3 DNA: TGTGCCACCAGTGATGGGACAGGGCGCAATGAGCAGTTCTTC.